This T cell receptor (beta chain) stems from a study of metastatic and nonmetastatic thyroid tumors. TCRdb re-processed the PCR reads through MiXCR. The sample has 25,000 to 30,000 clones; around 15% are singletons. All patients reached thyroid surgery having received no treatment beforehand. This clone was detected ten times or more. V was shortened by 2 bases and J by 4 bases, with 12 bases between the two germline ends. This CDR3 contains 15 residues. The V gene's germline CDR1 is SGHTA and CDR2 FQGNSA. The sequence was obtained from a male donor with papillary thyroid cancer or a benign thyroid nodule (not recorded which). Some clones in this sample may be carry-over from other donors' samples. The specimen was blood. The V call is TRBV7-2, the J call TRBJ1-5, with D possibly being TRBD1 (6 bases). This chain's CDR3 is CASSLSQGLNQPQHF. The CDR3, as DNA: TGTGCCAGCAGCTTATCCCAGGGGTTAAATCAGCCCCAGCATTTT.